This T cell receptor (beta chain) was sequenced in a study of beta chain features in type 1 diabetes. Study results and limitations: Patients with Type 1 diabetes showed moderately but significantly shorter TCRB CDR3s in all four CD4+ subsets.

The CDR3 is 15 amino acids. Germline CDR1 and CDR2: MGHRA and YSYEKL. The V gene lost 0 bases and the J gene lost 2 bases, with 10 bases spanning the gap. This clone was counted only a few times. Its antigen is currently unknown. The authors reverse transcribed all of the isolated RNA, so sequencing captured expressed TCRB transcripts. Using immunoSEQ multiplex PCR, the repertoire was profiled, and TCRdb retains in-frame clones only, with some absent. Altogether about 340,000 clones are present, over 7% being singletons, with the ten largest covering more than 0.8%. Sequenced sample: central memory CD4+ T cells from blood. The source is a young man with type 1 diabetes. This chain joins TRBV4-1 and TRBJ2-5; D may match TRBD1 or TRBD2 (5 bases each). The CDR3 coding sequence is TGCGCCAGCAGCCAAGACAACAGGAGGCAAGAGACCCAGTACTTC. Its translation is CASSQDNRRQETQYF.